Below, one T cell receptor beta chain is given with its context. Antigen unknown. These data belong to a study of blood T cells in healthy people across ages. Study-wide results and limits: Observed TCR beta diversity per million T cells went down as age went up. This fall followed a roughly linear course with age. Naive T cell percentage by flow cytometry tracked strongly with beta diversity. For the donors, CMV status was unknown and possibly confounded expanded clonotype changes.

With a J-beta primer mix and a sample-barcoded 5' primer, a second PCR ran about 7 to 11 cycles. All cDNA molecules were each tagged by a template-switch adaptor with 12 random nucleotides. MiXCR was run by TCRdb on the 5' RACE reads, yielding one entry per CDR3 protein. In the table there are hundreds of thousands of distinct CDR3 sequences, about 46% of which are singletons. The CDR3 is 13 residues long. The V gene lost 5 bases and the J gene lost 6 bases, with 11 bases spanning the gap. This sequence originates from a man at least 80 years old in good health. The sample comprised blood. J is TRBJ2-1 and V is TRBV12-3 or TRBV12-4, with a weak D call TRBD1 (6 bases). The chain's CDR3 is CASSTQGVNEQFF. The CDR3 DNA is TGTGCCAGCAGTACACAGGGAGTCAATGAGCAGTTCTTC.